The clone carrying this TCR beta chain has more than one count but fewer than ten. Its antigen is not known. The data are from a study of T cell repertoires in cytomegalovirus infection. Study conclusions and caveats: CMV carriers having the relevant HLA were flagged by cumulative public TCR beta family frequency.

CDR3 size: 15 residues. V was cut by 4 bases and J by 2 bases, with 15 bases left in between. TCRdb re-called the reads with MiXCR, one entry per CDR3 protein. The sample records 350,000 to 550,000 distinct CDR3 sequences, 31% being singletons. The TCR sequence derives from a human donor in good health (CMV status not recorded). Some clones in this sample may be carry-over from other donors' samples. The rearrangement joins TRBV12-3 or TRBV12-4 to TRBJ2-7; TRBD1 is a possible D gene (6 bases). Specimen: PBMCs. DNA for the CDR3: TGTGCCAGCAGTTCCCGCGCAGGGGTTGCCTACGAGCAGTACTTC. Its protein is CASSSRAGVAYEQYF.